One sample yielded the 8 T cell receptor beta chains listed below, sequenced in a study of blood T cell repertoires in COVID-19. TCRdb's copy holds only in-frame clones and misses some; the assay was immunoSEQ multiplex PCR. The sample lists 95,000 to 150,000 clones, more than 60% occurring once. The sample was peripheral blood. These receptor sequences come from a man aged 65 to 79 with acute or convalescent COVID-19.

This clone was seen only a few times. CDR3 DNA sequence: TGTGCCAGTAGTATAGGGTCCATAGGAGAGACAGTCCATGGCTACACCTTC. Protein product: CASSIGSIGETVHGYTF. The V and J genes are TRBV19 and TRBJ1-2, with a possible D match to TRBD1 (5 bases). Looked up from germline, CDR1 is LNHDA and CDR2 is SQIVND (reference sequence). V was shortened by 1 base and J by 6 bases, with 21 bases between the two germline ends. This CDR3 region has 17 residues. Combining the CDR3 with reference TRBV19 and TRBJ1-2 gives the whole variable domain DGGITQSPKYLFRKEGQNVTLSCEQNLNHDAMYWYRQDPGQGLRLIYYSQIVNDFQKGDIAEGYSVSREKKESFPLTVTSAQKNPTAFYLCASSIGSIGETVHGYTFGSGTRLTVV.

This clone occurred once. The chain couples TRBV7-3 to TRBJ1-1, with D perhaps matching TRBD1 (6 bases). The germline CDR1 and CDR2 sequences are SGHTA and FQGTGA. The CDR3 loop spans 12 amino acids. V lost 5 bases, J lost 10 bases, and 14 bases lay in between. CDR3 sequence: CASSPEGVRAFF. Written as DNA, the CDR3 is TGTGCCAGCAGCCCTGAGGGGGTACGAGCTTTCTTT.

This rearrangement joins TRBV29-1 to TRBJ2-5; 9 nucleotides match TRBD1. This CDR3 is built from 16 residues. V dropped 7 bases and J dropped 5; count of bases not matched to a gene: 17. Per germline, CDR1 SQVTM and CDR2 ANQGSEA. CDR3 loop: CSAKPSGTGKWETQYF. In DNA, the CDR3 is TGCAGCGCTAAACCATCTGGGACAGGGAAATGGGAGACCCAGTACTTC.

The V gene is TRBV9, the J gene TRBJ1-6, with D perhaps TRBD1 (6 bases). The V end was cut by 0 bases, the J end by 8 bases, with 12 bases between. The length of the CDR3 is 15 residues. The germline CDR1 and CDR2 sequences are SGDLS and YYNGEE. The CDR3 region is CASSVAGAGDSPLHF. DNA of the CDR3: TGTGCCAGCAGCGTAGCAGGGGCCGGGGATTCACCCCTCCACTTT.

The CDR3 region has the DNA TGTGCCAGCAGCGAAGTTGAGGAAAACTATGGCTACACCTTC. Its protein product is CASSEVEENYGYTF. V and J are TRBV3-1 (or the pseudogene TRBV3-2) and TRBJ1-2; D is uncertain. Germline CDR1 and CDR2: LGHDT and YNNKEL (reference sequence). The CDR3 is 14 residues long. V dropped 5 bases and J dropped 2 bases, with 12 bases sitting between them.

The chain employs TRBV9 and TRBJ1-6; 7 bases fit TRBD1. The CDR3 spans 15 residues. The ends lost 3 bases at V and 7 bases at J; junction bases unmatched: 7. Germline CDR1 and CDR2: SGDLS and YYNGEE. The CDR3 bases are TGTGCCAGCAGCGGACGACAGGGTGGGAATTCACCCCTCCACTTT. Translating gives CASSGRQGGNSPLHF.

The chain carries TRBV4-3 and TRBJ2-1; maybe TRBD1 (7 bases). V shed 4 bases and J shed 9 bases, with 22 bases lying between them. Germline CDR1 LGHNA, CDR2 YSLEER. The CDR3 sequence is 16 residues long. The CDR3 DNA follows: TGCGCCAGCAGCCGAGTCTCCGGGGTTCAGGGGGGTGAGCAGTTCTTC. Translation: CASSRVSGVQGGEQFF.

The chain employs TRBV5-1 and TRBJ2-5; 15 bases are a match to TRBD2. CDR3 length: 16 amino acids. Germline V lookup: CDR1 SGHRS, CDR2 YFSETQ. V shed 0 bases and J 3 bases; nucleotides not matched to a gene: 0. CDR3 nucleotide sequence: TGCGCCAGCAGCTTGGGGACTAGCGGGGGGGAAGAGACCCAGTACTTC. Translated, it gives CASSLGTSGGEETQYF. The full variable domain, completed using reference TRBV5-1 and TRBJ2-5, is KAGVTQTPRYLIKTRGQQVTLSCSPISGHRSVSWYQQTPGQGLQFLFEYFSETQRNKGNFPGRFSGRQFSNSRSEMNVSTLELGDSALYLCASSLGTSGGEETQYFGPGTRLLVL.